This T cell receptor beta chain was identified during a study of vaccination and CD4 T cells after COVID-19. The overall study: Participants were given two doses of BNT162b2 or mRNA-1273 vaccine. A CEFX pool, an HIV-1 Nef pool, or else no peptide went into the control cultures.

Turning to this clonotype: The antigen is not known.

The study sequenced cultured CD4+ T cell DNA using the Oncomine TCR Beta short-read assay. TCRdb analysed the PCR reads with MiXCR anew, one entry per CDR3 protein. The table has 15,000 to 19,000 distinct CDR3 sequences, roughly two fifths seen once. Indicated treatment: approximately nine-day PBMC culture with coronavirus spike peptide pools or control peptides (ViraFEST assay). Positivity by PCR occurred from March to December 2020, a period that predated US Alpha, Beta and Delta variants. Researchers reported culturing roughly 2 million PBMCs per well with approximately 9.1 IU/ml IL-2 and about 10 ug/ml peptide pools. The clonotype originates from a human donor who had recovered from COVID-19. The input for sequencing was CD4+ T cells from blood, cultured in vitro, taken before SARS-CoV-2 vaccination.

The CDR3 sequence is CSVPGPGDYEQYF. CDR3 bases: TGCAGTGTCCCGGGACCAGGGGACTACGAGCAGTACTTC. The chain employs TRBV20-1 and TRBJ2-7; a weak D match, TRBD1 (6 bases). CDR3 length: 13 residues. Germline assignment: CDR1 DFQATT and CDR2 SNEGSKA (reference sequence). V lost 7 bases and J lost 3, with 16 bases in between.